The 17 T cell receptor beta chains below were found in one sample sequenced in a study of cytomegalovirus exposure and HLA in healthy donors. The PCR made use of 60 Vbeta and 13 Jbeta primers. Here immunoSEQ multiplex PCR was the method, and the copy in TCRdb shows in-frame clones only, minus some. The table lists 100,000 to 150,000 clones, about 78% of them singletons, with under 1.5% in the top ten. The sequenced material came from PBMCs. These TCRs come from a female donor in good health and CMV-seronegative.

The V and J genes are TRBV10-3 and TRBJ1-1; the match to TRBD1 covers 7 bases. From germline, CDR1 is ENHRY and CDR2 SYGVKD. Trimming cost V 1 base and J 0 bases; bases outside gene matches: 8. This CDR3 spans 17 amino acids. This chain's CDR3 is CAISELVGGGMNTEAFF. Written as DNA, the CDR3 is TGTGCCATCAGTGAGTTGGTAGGAGGGGGCATGAACACTGAAGCTTTCTTT.

This chain connects TRBV28 to TRBJ1-4; possible D gene TRBD1, 6 bases. V lost 5 bases and J 8 bases, leaving 18 bases between the germline ends. From germline, CDR1 is MDHEN and CDR2 SYDVKM. The CDR3 loop spans 15 amino acids. CDR3: CASSAPGHLGEKLFF. The CDR3 nucleotides are TGTGCCAGCAGTGCCCCGGGACATCTTGGGGAAAAACTGTTTTTT. The full variable domain, completed using reference TRBV28 and TRBJ1-4, is DVKVTQSSRYLVKRTGEKVFLECVQDMDHENMFWYRQDPGLGLRLIYFSYDVKMKEKGDIPEGYSVSREKKERFSLILESASTNQTSMYLCASSAPGHLGEKLFFGSGTQLSVL.

The V gene is TRBV11-2, the J gene TRBJ2-2, with TRBD1 identical over 9 bases. There are 14 residues in the CDR3. V dropped 5 bases and J dropped 4; count of bases not matched to a gene: 2. The germline gives CDR1 SGHAT, CDR2 FQNNGV. The CDR3 protein is CASSRTGVTGELFF. The CDR3 nucleotides read TGTGCCAGCAGCCGGACAGGGGTCACCGGGGAGCTGTTTTTT.

This chain uses TRBV5-8 with TRBJ1-4; D is ambiguous. CDR3 length equals 14 residues. The germline CDR1 and CDR2 sequences are SGHTS and YDEGEE. Between the trimmed V and J ends, which lost 5 bases and 3 bases, there was a span of 11 bases. Here the CDR3 DNA reads TGTGCCAGCAGGCACGAGGTTGCTAATGAAAAACTGTTTTTT. It codes for CASRHEVANEKLFF.

The V call is TRBV19, the J call TRBJ2-1, with 8 nucleotides matching TRBD1. CDR1 LNHDA and CDR2 SQIVND come from the germline V gene (reference sequence). V gave up 3 bases and J gave up 8 bases; unmatched junction bases: 9. There are 15 residues in the CDR3. The CDR3: CASSMDTGGIDEQFF. The CDR3 DNA is TGTGCCAGTAGTATGGATACAGGGGGAATCGATGAGCAGTTCTTC.

The chain has TRBV28 and TRBJ2-1; D might be TRBD2 (6 bases). The CDR3 consists of 17 residues. Looked up from germline, CDR1 is MDHEN and CDR2 is SYDVKM. V was cut by 0 bases and J by 1 base, with 13 bases left in between. Here the CDR3 reads CASSLWRIGGSYNEQFF. CDR3 DNA: TGTGCCAGCAGTTTATGGCGTATCGGGGGATCCTACAATGAGCAGTTCTTC.

The chain links TRBV7-2 to TRBJ2-5, with TRBD1 matching over 8 bases. The CDR3 covers 14 residues. From germline, CDR1 is SGHTA and CDR2 FQGNSA. Trimming cost V 3 bases and J 4 bases; bases outside gene matches: 4. The CDR3 is CASSFTDRGETQYF. DNA of the CDR3: TGTGCCAGCAGCTTTACCGACAGGGGAGAGACCCAGTACTTC.

The gene calls are TRBV18 and TRBJ2-5; 7 bases fit TRBD2. The CDR3 runs 14 residues. The germline gives CDR1 KGHSH, CDR2 LQKENI. After removal of 3 bases from V and 2 bases from J, the junction contained 3 bases not matched to a gene. CDR3 sequence reads: CASSPGTNQETQYF. The CDR3 coding sequence is TGTGCCAGCTCACCCGGGACTAATCAAGAGACCCAGTACTTC.

This rearrangement joins TRBV7-9 to TRBJ2-2; possibly TRBD2 for D (6 bases). V lost 0 bases and J 6 bases, leaving 8 bases between the germline ends. This CDR3 contains 14 residues. Germline V lookup: CDR1 SEHNR, CDR2 FQNEAQ (reference sequence). CDR3 bases: TGTGCCAGCAGCTTAGCACTAGCAGCCGGGGAGCTGTTTTTT. Amino acids: CASSLALAAGELFF.

This clone was counted a few times. The chain recombines TRBV29-1 with TRBJ1-3; D uncertain. The CDR3 sequence is 12 residues long. V was shortened by 3 bases and J by 2 bases, with 5 bases between the two germline ends. CDR1 SQVTM and CDR2 ANQGSEA come from the germline V gene. The CDR3 loop reads CSVESPGNTIYF. The CDR3 nucleotides read TGCAGCGTTGAGAGTCCTGGAAACACCATATATTTT.

The genes are TRBV19 and TRBJ1-6; 11 nucleotides line up with TRBD1. This CDR3 has 16 amino acids. The junction had 7 bases not matched to a gene; V was cut back by 4 bases and J by 8 bases. The germline V gene has CDR1 LNHDA and CDR2 SQIVND (reference sequence). The CDR3 loop is CASSKGTGGTDSPLHF. Written as DNA, the CDR3 is TGTGCCAGTAGTAAAGGGACAGGGGGGACGGATTCACCCCTCCACTTT.

The rearrangement joins TRBV18 to TRBJ2-7, with a weak D call TRBD2 (5 bases). The CDR3 spans 15 residues. Germline V gene sequence: CDR1 KGHSH, CDR2 LQKENI. The V end lost 0 bases, the J end lost 5 bases, and 14 bases lay between the germline ends. The CDR3 nucleotides read TGTGCCAGCTCACCACCACACGGGGTGAAGGACGAGCAGTACTTC. This encodes CASSPPHGVKDEQYF.

As to this clone: Within the sample, other DNA sequences also encode this same CDR3. This chain joins TRBV27 and TRBJ1-2; TRBD1 aligns across 8 bases. CDR1 and CDR2 (germline): MNHEY, SMNVEV (reference sequence). CDR3 length: 15 amino acids. Trimming removed 4 bases from V and 3 bases from J; junction bases left unmatched: 7. The CDR3 bases are TGTGCCAGCAGTTACAGCCCGACAGGGGACTATGGCTACACCTTC. The encoded protein is CASSYSPTGDYGYTF.

Points on this clone: Other DNA sequences within the sample encode an identical CDR3. The chain joins TRBV7-2 to TRBJ1-2; tentative D call: TRBD1 (6 bases). CDR1 and CDR2 (germline): SGHTA, FQGNSA. Deletions cut 2 bases from V and 8 bases from J, with 12 bases between. The CDR3 is 13 residues long. The CDR3 nucleotides are TGTGCCAGCAGCTTAAGGCCAGGGGACGGCTACACCTTC. It translates to CASSLRPGDGYTF.

This clone was recorded only once. J is TRBJ2-7 and V is TRBV7-2; 9 nucleotides line up with TRBD1. Germline V lookup: CDR1 SGHTA, CDR2 FQGNSA. This CDR3 region has 14 residues. V shed 5 bases and J 4 bases; nucleotides not matched to a gene: 6. The CDR3 sequence is CASSPGGQGYEQYF. The CDR3 DNA sequence: TGTGCCAGCAGCCCAGGGGGACAGGGTTACGAGCAGTACTTC.

This rearrangement joins TRBV5-4 to TRBJ1-4; TRBD1 aligns across 7 bases. CDR1 and CDR2 from the germline V gene are SGHNT and YYREEE (reference sequence). The CDR3 extends over 14 amino acids. V lost 4 bases and J lost 6; bases outside the gene matches: 6. This CDR3 is CASSPGGVDEKLFF. The DNA for the CDR3 is TGTGCCAGCAGCCCAGGGGGAGTGGATGAAAAACTGTTTTTT.

The chain employs TRBV4-3 and TRBJ2-7; D might be TRBD1 (6 bases). Germline V lookup: CDR1 LGHNA, CDR2 YSLEER. Trimming pared 0 bases from V and 0 bases from J, leaving 9 bases between. The CDR3 runs to 15 residues. The CDR3 is CASSQDGTPSYEQYF. CDR3 nucleotides: TGCGCCAGCAGCCAAGACGGGACACCCTCCTACGAGCAGTACTTC.